These T cell receptor beta chains were read from a single sample in a study of human T cells and chemical hapten exposure. MiXCR, applied by TCRdb to the RACE reads, yields one record per CDR3 protein. The sample holds roughly 380,000 distinct CDR3 sequences, roughly 4.6% seen once. The sample consisted of whole blood, taken in connection with sensitization to the hapten diphenylcyclopropenone (DPC). These receptors were obtained from a woman aged 45-59 years with alopecia areata. Some clones in this sample may be carry-over from other donors' samples. The CDR3 runs from the conserved cysteine through the conserved F or W. Fields, in order: V gene, clone size, J gene, D gene, CDR3 protein, CDR3 DNA. D genes are given only for firm matches. Clone size is given for some rows only: seen once, a few or many times, or a class if the clone is expanded.

V: TRBV5-6; size: NA; J: TRBJ1-1; D: NA; CDR3: CASSFLKDRVNTEAFF; DNA: TGTGCCAGCAGCTTTCTTAAAGACAGAGTGAACACTGAAGCTTTCTTT
V: TRBV6-5; size: many; J: TRBJ2-7; D: NA; CDR3: CASSYLNDPYEQYF; DNA: TGTGCCAGCAGTTACTTGAACGACCCCTACGAGCAGTACTTC
V: TRBV28; size: NA; J: TRBJ2-1; D: NA; CDR3: CACSGDYNEQFF; DNA: TGTGCCTGCTCGGGAGACTACAATGAGCAGTTCTTC
V: TRBV27; size: many; J: TRBJ2-7; D: TRBD2; CDR3: CASSPSPTSSRGTYEQYF; DNA: TGTGCCAGCAGTCCTTCCCCGACTAGCTCAAGAGGGACCTACGAGCAGTACTTC
V: TRBV7-3; size: few; J: TRBJ2-3; D: TRBD2; CDR3: CASSLTGGARDTQYF; DNA: TGTGCCAGCAGCTTAACCGGGGGGGCTAGGGATACGCAGTATTTT
V: TRBV13; size: few; J: TRBJ1-4; D: TRBD1; CDR3: CASSTGQVGEKLFF; DNA: TGTGCCAGCAGCACAGGACAGGTCGGAGAAAAACTGTTTTTT
V: TRBV10-1; size: many; J: TRBJ1-4; D: NA; CDR3: CASSVWKTLFF; DNA: TGCGCCAGCAGTGTTTGGAAGACACTGTTTTTT
V: TRBV18; size: few; J: TRBJ1-3; D: NA; CDR3: CASSPPGRNTIYF; DNA: TGTGCCAGCTCACCACCGGGGAGAAACACCATATATTTT
V: TRBV10-3; size: few; J: TRBJ2-3; D: NA; CDR3: CAISGRQRTQYF; DNA: TGTGCCATCAGTGGCCGGCAGAGGACGCAGTATTTT
V: TRBV18; size: many; J: TRBJ2-5; D: NA; CDR3: CASSLRDGSQYF; DNA: TGTGCCAGCTCATTGCGGGACGGTTCCCAGTACTTC
V: TRBV15; size: many; J: TRBJ2-3; D: NA; CDR3: CATSRGSDSTDTQYF; DNA: TGTGCCACCAGCAGAGGTTCGGATAGCACAGATACGCAGTATTTT
V: TRBV14; size: many; J: TRBJ2-1; D: NA; CDR3: CASFNEQFF; DNA: TGTGCCAGCTTTAATGAGCAGTTCTTC
V: TRBV15; size: few; J: TRBJ2-7; D: NA; CDR3: CATRPRDGSYEQYF; DNA: TGTGCCACGAGGCCCCGGGACGGATCCTACGAGCAGTACTTC
V: TRBV5-4; size: NA; J: TRBJ1-4; D: NA; CDR3: CPSSLRQDEKLFF; DNA: TGTCCCAGCAGCTTGAGACAGGATGAAAAACTGTTTTTT
V: TRBV6-5; size: NA; J: TRBJ1-1; D: TRBD1; CDR3: CASGVRTGHTEAFF; DNA: TGTGCCAGCGGGGTCCGGACAGGACACACTGAAGCTTTCTTT
V: TRBV28; size: few; J: TRBJ2-3; D: NA; CDR3: CASSLNRDSLYTDTQYF; DNA: TGTGCCAGCAGTCTGAACCGGGACTCCCTTTACACAGATACGCAGTATTTT
V: TRBV18; size: NA; J: TRBJ2-5; D: TRBD2; CDR3: CASSQLAGGPQETQYF; DNA: TGTGCCAGCTCGCAACTAGCGGGAGGGCCTCAAGAGACCCAGTACTTC
V: TRBV4-1; size: NA; J: TRBJ2-3; D: NA; CDR3: CASSQEGALPLDTQYF; DNA: TGCGCCAGCAGCCAAGAGGGAGCCCTTCCCTTAGATACGCAGTATTTT
V: TRBV5-6; size: many; J: TRBJ2-2; D: TRBD2; CDR3: CASSLRPSGTGELFF; DNA: TGTGCCAGCAGCTTGCGGCCTAGCGGCACCGGGGAGCTGTTTTTT
V: TRBV5-1; size: many; J: TRBJ2-3; D: NA; CDR3: CASSLGGDLRTDTQYF; DNA: TGCGCCAGCAGCTTGGGAGGAGACCTCCGCACAGATACGCAGTATTTT
V: TRBV29-1; size: many; J: TRBJ2-7; D: NA; CDR3: CSVEDPSYEQYF; DNA: TGCAGCGTTGAAGACCCCTCCTACGAGCAGTACTTC
V: TRBV10-3; size: NA; J: TRBJ2-3; D: NA; CDR3: CAQAPTGATDTQYF; DNA: TGTGCCCAGGCTCCTACTGGAGCGACAGATACGCAGTATTTT
V: TRBV11-2; size: NA; J: TRBJ2-3; D: NA; CDR3: CASSSTGSRADTQYF; DNA: TGTGCCAGCTCCTCGACCGGGAGCAGGGCAGATACGCAGTATTTT
V: TRBV28; size: many; J: TRBJ2-5; D: NA; CDR3: CALMAAGLETQYF; DNA: TGTGCCCTTATGGCCGCAGGACTGGAGACCCAGTACTTC
V: TRBV30; size: NA; J: TRBJ2-6; D: NA; CDR3: CAWSIGGRSGVNVLTF; DNA: TGTGCCTGGAGTATCGGCGGGCGCTCTGGGGTCAACGTCCTGACTTTC
V: TRBV12-3/TRBV12-4; size: few; J: TRBJ1-2; D: NA; CDR3: CASSPVGPNYGYTF; DNA: TGTGCCAGCAGTCCCGTTGGTCCTAACTATGGCTACACCTTC
V: TRBV13; size: NA; J: TRBJ1-3; D: NA; CDR3: CASSLRGTLGGNTIYF; DNA: TGTGCCAGCAGCTTAAGGGGAACTTTGGGAGGAAACACCATATATTTT
V: TRBV27; size: many; J: TRBJ1-5; D: TRBD1; CDR3: CASSLNRGNQPQHF; DNA: TGTGCCAGCAGTTTAAACAGGGGGAATCAGCCCCAGCATTTT
V: TRBV7-9; size: many; J: TRBJ2-5; D: NA; CDR3: CASSPEVQETQYF; DNA: TGTGCCAGCAGCCCCGAGGTTCAAGAGACCCAGTACTTC
V: TRBV6-1; size: NA; J: TRBJ2-7; D: TRBD1; CDR3: CASRDRGTPYF; DNA: TGTGCCTCCCGGGACAGAGGTACTCCATACTTC
V: TRBV15; size: many; J: TRBJ2-1; D: NA; CDR3: CATSREGDSYNEQFF; DNA: TGTGCCACCAGCAGAGAGGGAGACTCCTACAATGAGCAGTTCTTC
V: TRBV24-1; size: few; J: TRBJ1-2; D: NA; CDR3: CATSDQYRHYGYTF; DNA: TGTGCCACCAGTGATCAGTACAGGCACTATGGCTACACCTTC
V: TRBV2; size: many; J: TRBJ1-5; D: TRBD1; CDR3: CASTRQGDSNQPQHF; DNA: TGTGCCAGCACGCGACAGGGAGATAGCAATCAGCCCCAGCATTTT
V: TRBV7-2; size: few; J: TRBJ1-4; D: NA; CDR3: CASSPRGFGNEKLFF; DNA: TGTGCCAGCAGTCCCCGGGGTTTCGGTAATGAAAAACTGTTTTTT
V: TRBV4-2; size: many; J: TRBJ2-5; D: TRBD2; CDR3: CASRVTSGGASRETQYF; DNA: TGTGCCAGCAGGGTTACTAGCGGGGGGGCTTCGAGAGAGACCCAGTACTTC
V: TRBV10-2; size: many; J: TRBJ1-5; D: NA; CDR3: CASTGGESQPQHF; DNA: TGCGCCAGCACTGGAGGGGAATCTCAGCCCCAGCATTTT
V: TRBV5-1; size: many; J: TRBJ1-5; D: NA; CDR3: CASSLGGDSQPQHF; DNA: TGCGCCAGCAGCTTGGGCGGGGATTCTCAGCCCCAGCATTTT
V: TRBV28; size: NA; J: TRBJ1-2; D: TRBD1; CDR3: CASSGPRQGDYGYTF; DNA: TGTGCCAGCAGTGGGCCTAGACAGGGTGACTATGGCTACACCTTC
V: TRBV27; size: few; J: TRBJ2-1; D: NA; CDR3: CASSLGSASYNEQFF; DNA: TGTGCCAGCAGTTTAGGTAGCGCCTCCTACAATGAGCAGTTCTTC
V: TRBV29-1; size: many; J: TRBJ2-2; D: NA; CDR3: CSVELGYNTGELFF; DNA: TGCAGCGTTGAACTGGGATATAACACCGGGGAGCTGTTTTTT
V: TRBV7-9; size: many; J: TRBJ2-3; D: TRBD1; CDR3: CASRGRSYTDTQYF; DNA: TGTGCTTCGAGGGGGCGGTCCTACACAGATACGCAGTATTTT
V: TRBV30; size: NA; J: TRBJ1-1; D: NA; CDR3: CAWYAEGTEAFF; DNA: TGTGCCTGGTATGCCGAGGGCACTGAAGCTTTCTTT
V: TRBV2; size: many; J: TRBJ2-2; D: NA; CDR3: CASSELRAPNTGELFF; DNA: TGTGCCAGCAGTGAACTCAGGGCCCCGAACACCGGGGAGCTGTTTTTT
V: TRBV5-1; size: few; J: TRBJ2-6; D: TRBD2; CDR3: CASSLAAGVSGANVLTF; DNA: TGCGCCAGCAGCTTGGCCGCGGGAGTGTCTGGGGCCAACGTCCTGACTTTC
V: TRBV29-1; size: many; J: TRBJ2-3; D: NA; CDR3: CSVSRGSRLSSTDTQYF; DNA: TGCAGCGTTTCCCGTGGAAGTCGCTTGAGTAGCACAGATACGCAGTATTTT
V: TRBV7-9; size: NA; J: TRBJ2-5; D: NA; CDR3: CASSLGGVSQETQYF; DNA: TGTGCCAGCAGCTTAGGCGGCGTTAGTCAAGAGACCCAGTACTTC